This T cell receptor beta chain originates from a study of T cell repertoires in cytomegalovirus infection. Study-level background: It can be stated that public TCR beta signatures indicated CMV infection as well as a matching HLA type.

As to this clonotype: Its antigen is unknown.

Overall study results and limits: CMV-specific TCR beta clonotypes restricted by HLA-C were the ones dominating the ex vivo response. Cumulative public TCR beta family frequency identified carriers of CMV plus the relevant HLA.

One entry per CDR3 protein results from TCRdb running MiXCR on the reads. The sample comprises 160,000 or so distinct CDR3 sequences, about 20% of which are singletons, and under 30% rests with the top ten. The TCR comes from a human donor in good health (CMV status not recorded). Some clones in this sample may be carry-over from other donors' samples. The starting material was CD8+ T cells from cultured PBMCs, obtained from culture after CMV antigen stimulation.

The CDR3 loop is CASSVEQGRLDLSPLHF. Written as DNA, the CDR3 is TGTGCCAGCAGCGTCGAACAGGGGCGGTTAGATCTTTCACCCCTCCACTTT. This sequence joins TRBV7-2 and TRBJ1-6; 7 bases are shared with TRBD1. This CDR3 region has 17 residues. J was trimmed by 9 bases and V by 5 bases; bases with no gene match: 16. Germline V gives CDR1 SGHTA, CDR2 FQGNSA.